A single sample is the source of the 14 T cell receptor beta chains below, sequenced in a study of blood T cell repertoires in COVID-19. Here immunoSEQ multiplex PCR was the method, and the copy in TCRdb shows in-frame clones only, minus some. Of roughly 320,000 clones in the sample, about 87% are singletons; the top ten hold just under 6.5%. Sequencing used peripheral blood. The origin of the receptors is a woman aged 50 to 60 with COVID-19, enrolled during active disease.

This sequence joins TRBV11-3 and TRBJ2-1; 7 bases match TRBD2. The germline V gene has CDR1 SGHNT and CDR2 YENEEA. CDR3 length: 17 amino acids. V dropped 5 bases and J dropped 8; count of bases not matched to a gene: 18. The CDR3 DNA reads TGTGCCAGCAGCGGAGGTATATCGGGAGGTCCCTTCGATGAGCAGTTCTTC. This encodes CASSGGISGGPFDEQFF.

This clone was detected only once. This chain uses TRBV5-1 with TRBJ2-1, with TRBD2 matching over 15 bases. Germline CDR1 is SGHRS and CDR2 is YFSETQ. J lost 7 bases, V lost 4 bases, and 9 bases had no gene match. The CDR3 runs 17 residues. The CDR3 here is CASSPGLAGGVLNEQFF. In nucleotides, the CDR3 is TGCGCCAGCAGCCCCGGACTAGCGGGAGGGGTTTTGAATGAGCAGTTCTTC.

The gene calls are TRBV21-1 and TRBJ2-1; the table gives TRBD2 as D, unverified against the DNA. TRBV21-1 is a listed pseudogene. This CDR3 comprises 16 residues. CDR3 in DNA: TGTGCCAGCAGGAGACTAGCGGGGAAGCTCTACAATGAGCAGTTCTTC. It specifies CASRRLAGKLYNEQFF.

In this sample, this clone turned up once. This chain links TRBV7-2 with TRBJ2-1, with 12 bases identical to TRBD2. The CDR3 spans 15 residues. After removal of 5 bases from V and 9 bases from J, the junction contained 8 bases not matched to a gene. CDR1 SGHTA and CDR2 FQGNSA come from the germline V gene. This CDR3 is CASSKRLAGDGEQFF. The DNA of the CDR3 is TGTGCCAGCAGCAAACGACTAGCGGGAGATGGTGAGCAGTTCTTC. Drawing the rest from reference TRBV7-2 and TRBJ2-1, the complete variable domain is GAGVSQSPSNKVTEKGKDVELRCDPISGHTALYWYRQSLGQGLEFLIYFQGNSAPDKSGLPSDRFSAERTGGSVSTLTIQRTQQEDSAVYLCASSKRLAGDGEQFFGPGTRLTVL.

Points on this clone: Germline and junction disagree at one end, which may indicate a read error. The chain has TRBV5-5 and TRBJ2-7, with D unclear. CDR1 is SGHKS and CDR2 is YYEKEE in the germline V gene (reference sequence). This CDR3 region has 12 residues. The CDR3 DNA reads as TGTGCCAGCAGCTTGGTTGCCAGAGAGCGGTACTTC. As protein: CASSLVARERYF.

The chain has TRBV6-5 and TRBJ1-1, with D hard to call. Germline-derived CDR1 and CDR2 are MNHEY and SVGAGI. V lost 3 bases to trimming and J lost 0 bases, with 14 bases between them. CDR3 size: 16 residues. The chain's CDR3 is CASSYGMWRLNTEAFF. CDR3 nucleotides: TGTGCCAGCAGTTATGGGATGTGGAGGTTGAACACTGAAGCTTTCTTT.

This chain links TRBV5-4 with TRBJ1-2; D is undetermined. The V gene's germline CDR1 is SGHNT and CDR2 YYREEE (reference sequence). The ends were cut back, 1 base at V and 4 bases at J, with 17 bases in the middle. This CDR3 region has 16 residues. CDR3 region: CASSLRGLGRIYGYTF. In DNA, the CDR3 is TGTGCCAGCAGCTTGCGTGGATTAGGCAGGATCTATGGCTACACCTTC.

This clone was seen a single time. The chain uses TRBV5-6 and TRBJ2-1; TRBD2 matches at 9 bases. Germline V gives CDR1 SGHDT, CDR2 YYEEEE. V trimming: 4 bases; J trimming: 7 bases; junction bases outside the gene matches: 3. This CDR3 comprises 13 residues. For the CDR3, the DNA is TGTGCCAGCAGCCCGGCGGGGGGGAATGAGCAGTTCTTC. Translated: CASSPAGGNEQFF.

CDR3 in DNA: TGTGCCAGCTCACCAGGGGGCTTTGGAAACACCATATATTTT. As protein: CASSPGGFGNTIYF. The chain carries TRBV18 and TRBJ1-3; D may be TRBD1 (6 bases). Per germline, CDR1 KGHSH and CDR2 LQKENI. This CDR3 contains 14 residues. V was clipped by 2 bases and J by 3 bases, with 8 bases between them.

The rearrangement joins TRBV6-5 to TRBJ1-1; the D is unclear. V was shortened by 6 bases and J by 5 bases, with 19 bases between the two germline ends. This CDR3 has 15 amino acids. Germline V gene sequence: CDR1 MNHEY, CDR2 SVGAGI. In nucleotides, the CDR3 is TGTGCCAGCAGCGACTCCGGGAGGGATGGGACTGAAGCTTTCTTT. It encodes CASSDSGRDGTEAFF.

The chain uses TRBV19 and TRBJ2-1, with 8 bases matching TRBD2. This CDR3 has 14 residues. V trimming: 1 base; J trimming: 9 bases; junction bases outside the gene matches: 5. Germline V gene sequence: CDR1 LNHDA, CDR2 SQIVND (reference sequence). The CDR3 loop reads CASSIAGGSGEQFF. CDR3 nucleotides: TGTGCCAGTAGTATAGCGGGAGGGTCCGGTGAGCAGTTCTTC.

The V gene is TRBV11-1, the J gene TRBJ2-1; TRBD2 matches at 11 bases. V lost 5 bases to trimming and J lost 9 bases; unmatched junction nucleotides: 9. Germline values: CDR1 SGHAT, CDR2 FQDESV (reference sequence). The CDR3 runs to 15 residues. CDR3 residues: CASSSSGRALGEQFF. In nucleotides, the CDR3 is TGTGCCAGCAGCAGTAGCGGGAGGGCCTTAGGTGAGCAGTTCTTC.

This chain links TRBV5-4 with TRBJ2-3; D may be TRBD2 (6 bases). In germline, CDR1 is SGHNT, CDR2 YYREEE (reference sequence). CDR3 length: 13 residues. Trimming removed 4 bases at V and 5 bases at J, with 11 bases between. CDR3 sequence: CASSPISGDTQYF. The DNA of the CDR3 is TGTGCCAGCAGCCCAATTAGCGGAGATACGCAGTATTTT.

The rearrangement uses TRBV3-1 (or the pseudogene TRBV3-2) and TRBJ1-1; tentatively, D is TRBD1 (6 bases). V lost 3 bases and J lost 10, with 21 bases in between. CDR1 is LGHDT and CDR2 is YNNKEL in the germline V gene (reference sequence). The CDR3 is made up of 15 amino acids. The CDR3: CASSQSDRTPLGAFF. CDR3 DNA sequence: TGTGCCAGCAGCCAGTCCGACAGGACCCCGCTCGGAGCTTTCTTT.